A selection of T cell receptor beta chains follows, all from one sample in a study of somatic mutations in cytotoxic T cells in rheumatoid arthritis. The repertoire was sequenced with immunoSEQ multiplex PCR; TCRdb's copy has only in-frame clones and lacks some. Of 15,000 to 20,000 clones listed, roughly 72% were seen once; the top ten hold approximately 5.3%. The sample was CD8+ T cells sorted from blood. These receptors were obtained from a man between 60 and 75 years old in good health. CDR3s include the opening cysteine and the closing phenylalanine or tryptophan. D genes are given only for firm matches. Clone size is stated in some rows and not others, as once, few, many or a class when expanded.

V: TRBV7-9; size: NA; D: TRBD2; J: TRBJ2-7; DNA: TGTGCCAGCAGCTCCCCGACCGGGACTAGCGTCTCCTACGAGCAGTACTTC; CDR3: CASSSPTGTSVSYEQYF
V: TRBV7-3; size: NA; D: TRBD2; J: TRBJ2-5; DNA: TGTGCCAGCAGCTTACTAGCGGGAGGTTACCAAGAGACCCAGTACTTC; CDR3: CASSLLAGGYQETQYF
V: TRBV5-1; size: once; D: TRBD1; J: TRBJ2-7; DNA: TGCGCCAGCAGCTCCCGGGACAGGGGGCCGACGGGGTACGAGCAGTACTTC; CDR3: CASSSRDRGPTGYEQYF
V: TRBV4-2; size: few; D: NA; J: TRBJ2-1; DNA: TGTGCCAGCAGCCAAGAAACAGTTGATGAGCAGTTCTTC; CDR3: CASSQETVDEQFF
V: TRBV9; size: few; D: TRBD2; J: TRBJ2-7; DNA: TGTGCCAGCAGCGGACGGAGCGGGAGTCGAATCTACGAGCAGTACTTC; CDR3: CASSGRSGSRIYEQYF
V: TRBV6-5; size: NA; D: TRBD1; J: TRBJ1-2; DNA: TGTGCCAGCAGTTACTGGACAGGGGCGGACTATGGCTACACCTTC; CDR3: CASSYWTGADYGYTF
V: TRBV7-7; size: NA; D: TRBD1; J: TRBJ2-5; DNA: TGTGCCAGCAGCCTCGACGGGACAGGGGTAGAGACCCAGTACTTC; CDR3: CASSLDGTGVETQYF
V: TRBV29-1; size: medium-sized; D: NA; J: TRBJ1-2; DNA: TGCAGCGTTGAACCTGCTACGGGGAAGGCCTATGGCTACACCTTC; CDR3: CSVEPATGKAYGYTF
V: TRBV6-5; size: NA; D: NA; J: TRBJ2-7; DNA: TGTGCCAGCAGTTACAGCGACAGCTCCTACGAGCAGTACTTC; CDR3: CASSYSDSSYEQYF
V: TRBV4-1; size: NA; D: TRBD1; J: TRBJ2-7; DNA: TGCGCCAGCAGCCAACCTTGGGCTCCGGGACAGGGTGGCTACGAGCAGTACTTC; CDR3: CASSQPWAPGQGGYEQYF
V: TRBV5-1; size: NA; D: NA; J: TRBJ2-7; DNA: TGCGCCAGCAGCCTCAGACAGGGGAGAATAGCGGGAGAGCCCTACGAGCAGTACTTC; CDR3: CASSLRQGRIAGEPYEQYF
V: TRBV5-6; size: NA; D: NA; J: TRBJ2-3; DNA: TGTGCCAGCAACGGACCCACGGGAACAGATACGCAGTATTTT; CDR3: CASNGPTGTDTQYF
V: TRBV7-9; size: NA; D: TRBD2; J: TRBJ2-2; DNA: TGTGCCAGCATCCACACTAGCGGGAGGGCCGGGGAGCTGTTTTTT; CDR3: CASIHTSGRAGELFF
V: TRBV5-1; size: few; D: NA; J: TRBJ2-3; DNA: TGCGCCAGCAGCCCCTGGTCATCTAGCGAGACAGATACGCAGTATTTT; CDR3: CASSPWSSSETDTQYF
V: TRBV21-1; size: NA; D: NA; J: TRBJ1-5; DNA: TGTGCCCCTGTGTCCCACAATAGCAATCAGCCCCAGCATTTT; CDR3: CAPVSHNSNQPQHF
V: TRBV27; size: few; D: TRBD1; J: TRBJ2-2; DNA: TGTGCCAGCAGTCCAAGCCCGACAGGGTTCACCGGGGAGCTGTTTTTT; CDR3: CASSPSPTGFTGELFF
V: TRBV7-9; size: NA; D: NA; J: TRBJ2-1; DNA: TGTGCCAGCAGCCCCAGGCCCAATGAGCAGTTCTTC; CDR3: CASSPRPNEQFF
V: TRBV5-5; size: NA; D: NA; J: TRBJ1-3; DNA: TGTGCCAGCAGCTCACGGGGGTCCAGCTTCTCTGGAAACACCATATATTTT; CDR3: CASSSRGSSFSGNTIYF
V: TRBV6-5; size: NA; D: TRBD2; J: TRBJ2-7; DNA: TGTGCCAGCAGTTACTCTACTAGCGGGAACTACGAGCAGTACTTC; CDR3: CASSYSTSGNYEQYF
V: TRBV7-9; size: NA; D: TRBD2; J: TRBJ2-1; DNA: TGTGCCAGCAGTTTGGACTACCGCGGGGGGAATGAGCAGTTCTTC; CDR3: CASSLDYRGGNEQFF
V: TRBV11-1; size: NA; D: NA; J: TRBJ1-2; DNA: TGTGCCAGCAGCTTCCCCCGGGGCTATGGCTACACCTTC; CDR3: CASSFPRGYGYTF
V: TRBV7-3; size: once; D: TRBD2; J: TRBJ2-2; DNA: TGTGCCAGCAGCCCCGGGACTAGCGGGAGGGCCGCCCCCGGGGAGCTGTTTTTT; CDR3: CASSPGTSGRAAPGELFF
V: TRBV6-1; size: NA; D: TRBD2; J: TRBJ2-1; DNA: TGTGCCAGCGGACTAGTATCCTACAATGAGCAGTTCTTC; CDR3: CASGLVSYNEQFF
V: TRBV27; size: NA; D: NA; J: TRBJ2-1; DNA: TGTGCCAGCAGCTGGAGGGGTGAGCAGTTCTTC; CDR3: CASSWRGEQFF
V: TRBV27; size: NA; D: TRBD1; J: TRBJ2-3; DNA: TGTGCCAGCAGTTTAGGGACAGGACCGGGGACAGATACGCAGTATTTT; CDR3: CASSLGTGPGTDTQYF
V: TRBV27; size: NA; D: TRBD2; J: TRBJ2-5; DNA: TGTGCCAGCAGGGGACTAGCGGGATGGGAGACCCAGTACTTC; CDR3: CASRGLAGWETQYF
V: TRBV7-8; size: NA; D: NA; J: TRBJ2-3; DNA: TGTGCCAGCAGCTTTGGGAGTAGCTCCGCAGATACGCAGTATTTT; CDR3: CASSFGSSSADTQYF
V: TRBV4-1; size: NA; D: TRBD1; J: TRBJ1-2; DNA: TGCGCCAGCAGCCAACCTCGACAGGGGGACCATGGCTACACCTTC; CDR3: CASSQPRQGDHGYTF
V: TRBV5-1; size: NA; D: NA; J: TRBJ1-3; DNA: TGCGCCAGCAGCTTGGGGCAAAACTCTGGAAACACCATATATTTT; CDR3: CASSLGQNSGNTIYF
V: TRBV9; size: NA; D: NA; J: TRBJ2-4; DNA: TGTGCCAGCAGCCCCCGACAGGGACTAGCCAAAAACATTCAGTACTTC; CDR3: CASSPRQGLAKNIQYF
V: TRBV10-3; size: NA; D: NA; J: TRBJ2-7; DNA: TGTGCCATCAGTGAGTCAGGGGCAAACGAGCAGTACTTC; CDR3: CAISESGANEQYF
V: TRBV4-1; size: NA; D: NA; J: TRBJ2-1; DNA: TGCGCCAGCAGCCCCCAATCCCTACAGGGACGTGAGCAGTTCTTC; CDR3: CASSPQSLQGREQFF
V: TRBV21-1; size: NA; D: NA; J: TRBJ2-1; DNA: TGTGCCAGCAGCCCCAGGGAGGGACTAGCGGGATTTGAGCAGTTCTTC; CDR3: CASSPREGLAGFEQFF
V: TRBV4-3; size: once; D: TRBD2; J: TRBJ2-7; DNA: TGCGCCAGCAGCCAAGAGGGGACTACTTCCTACGAGCAGTACTTC; CDR3: CASSQEGTTSYEQYF
V: TRBV15; size: NA; D: NA; J: TRBJ2-1; DNA: TGTGCCACCAGCAGATATGGGGTAGCGGCCGGAAACAATGAGCAGTTCTTC; CDR3: CATSRYGVAAGNNEQFF
V: TRBV29-1; size: NA; D: TRBD2; J: TRBJ2-5; DNA: TGCAGCGCCAAACCGACAGGGACTAGCGGGTACCAAGAGACCCAGTACTTC; CDR3: CSAKPTGTSGYQETQYF
V: TRBV4-1; size: NA; D: TRBD2; J: TRBJ2-2; DNA: TGCGCCAGCAGCCGCCTTAGCGGGGGGGCGGGCGGGGAGCTGTTTTTT; CDR3: CASSRLSGGAGGELFF
V: TRBV27; size: NA; D: TRBD2; J: TRBJ2-1; DNA: TGTGCCAGCAGTCCCCACAGCGGGAGGGCCCTCAATGAGCAGTTCTTC; CDR3: CASSPHSGRALNEQFF
V: TRBV5-1; size: NA; D: NA; J: TRBJ2-7; DNA: TGCGCCAGCAGCCCATCTGAATTGGGGCACGGTCCCTCCTACGAGCAGTACTTC; CDR3: CASSPSELGHGPSYEQYF
V: TRBV27; size: NA; D: TRBD2; J: TRBJ2-7; DNA: TGTGCCAGCAGTTTAGTGACTAGCGGGAATGAGCAGTACTTC; CDR3: CASSLVTSGNEQYF
V: TRBV6-5; size: NA; D: NA; J: TRBJ2-1; DNA: TGTGCCAGCAGTGACCTGGACAGCAATGAGCAGTTCTTC; CDR3: CASSDLDSNEQFF
V: TRBV7-2; size: NA; D: NA; J: TRBJ2-7; DNA: TGTGCCAGCAGCCAGACTAGTAGCTCCTACGAGCAGTACTTC; CDR3: CASSQTSSSYEQYF
V: TRBV7-9; size: NA; D: NA; J: TRBJ2-3; DNA: TGTGCCAGCACCGGTAGCGGATTCACAGATACGCAGTATTTT; CDR3: CASTGSGFTDTQYF
V: TRBV27; size: NA; D: TRBD2; J: TRBJ2-7; DNA: TGTGCCAGCAGTTTAGGGGCGGGAGGTGTCTACGAGCAGTACTTC; CDR3: CASSLGAGGVYEQYF
V: TRBV30; size: NA; D: TRBD2; J: TRBJ2-2; DNA: TGTGCCTGGATGGGGACTAGCGGGATCTTCACCGGGGAGCTGTTTTTT; CDR3: CAWMGTSGIFTGELFF
V: TRBV27; size: NA; D: TRBD2; J: TRBJ2-1; DNA: TGTGCCAGCAGTGAGGCTAGCGGGGGGAATGAGCAGTTCTTC; CDR3: CASSEASGGNEQFF
V: TRBV7-9; size: NA; D: NA; J: TRBJ2-1; DNA: TGTGCCAGCAGCTTATCTAGGGGCGTCCTGAATGAGCAGTTCTTC; CDR3: CASSLSRGVLNEQFF
V: TRBV18; size: NA; D: NA; J: TRBJ2-6; DNA: TGTGCCAGCTCACCACCGAGTAGAACTGGGGCCAACGTCCTGACTTTC; CDR3: CASSPPSRTGANVLTF
V: TRBV27; size: few; D: NA; J: TRBJ2-7; DNA: TGTGCCAGCAGTTTAACGGCACCAACGGGGAACGAGCAGTACTTC; CDR3: CASSLTAPTGNEQYF
V: TRBV6-6; size: NA; D: TRBD1; J: TRBJ1-4; DNA: TGTGCCAGCACCCCCTTAGGACAGGGGTATGAAAAACTGTTTTTT; CDR3: CASTPLGQGYEKLFF
V: TRBV29-1; size: NA; D: TRBD2; J: TRBJ2-3; DNA: TGCAGCGTTGCTAGCGGGAGGGCCTTGACAGATACGCAGTATTTT; CDR3: CSVASGRALTDTQYF
V: TRBV4-1; size: NA; D: TRBD2; J: TRBJ2-7; DNA: TGCGCCAGCAGCCAAGAGGTGGCGGGAGGTACCTACGAGCAGTACTTC; CDR3: CASSQEVAGGTYEQYF
V: TRBV27; size: NA; D: TRBD1; J: TRBJ2-7; DNA: TGTGCCAGCAGTTTGGGACAGGGGATATCCTACGAGCAGTACTTC; CDR3: CASSLGQGISYEQYF
V: TRBV11-1; size: few; D: TRBD2; J: TRBJ2-3; DNA: TGTGCCAGCAGCTTCAGCGGGGGGACAGATACGCAGTATTTT; CDR3: CASSFSGGTDTQYF
V: TRBV10-3; size: few; D: NA; J: TRBJ2-7; DNA: TGTGCCATCAGCAGCACAAGCGGGTCCATAGACGAGCAGTACTTC; CDR3: CAISSTSGSIDEQYF
V: TRBV7-8; size: NA; D: TRBD1; J: TRBJ2-2; DNA: TGTGCCAGCAGCCCACCCGGGACAGTCCTTACCGGGGAGCTGTTTTTT; CDR3: CASSPPGTVLTGELFF
V: TRBV19; size: NA; D: TRBD1; J: TRBJ1-6; DNA: TGTGCCAGTAGTATCGGTTCAGGGGGAAGGGGTTCACCCCTCCACTTT; CDR3: CASSIGSGGRGSPLHF
V: TRBV6-5; size: NA; D: TRBD1; J: TRBJ1-4; DNA: TGTGCCAGCAGCCCACAGGGGGCGAATGAAAAACTGTTTTTT; CDR3: CASSPQGANEKLFF
V: TRBV5-4; size: once; D: NA; J: TRBJ2-1; DNA: TGTGCCAGCAGCTCTACTAGAACTGGGCAGTTCTTC; CDR3: CASSSTRTGQFF
V: TRBV4-1; size: NA; D: TRBD2; J: TRBJ2-5; DNA: TGCGCCAGCAGCCAGGTAGCGGGGCAAGAGACCCAGTACTTC; CDR3: CASSQVAGQETQYF